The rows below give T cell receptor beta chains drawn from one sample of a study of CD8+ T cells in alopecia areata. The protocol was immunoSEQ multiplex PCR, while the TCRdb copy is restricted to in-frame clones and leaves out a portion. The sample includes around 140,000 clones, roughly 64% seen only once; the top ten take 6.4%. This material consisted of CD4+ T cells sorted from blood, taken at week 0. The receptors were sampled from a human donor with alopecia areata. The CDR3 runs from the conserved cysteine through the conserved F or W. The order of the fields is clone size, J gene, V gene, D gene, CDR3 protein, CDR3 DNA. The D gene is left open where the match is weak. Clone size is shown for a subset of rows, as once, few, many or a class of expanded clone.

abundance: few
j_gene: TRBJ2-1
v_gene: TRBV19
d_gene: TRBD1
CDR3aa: CASSQDRATYNEQFF
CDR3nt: TGTGCCAGTAGCCAAGACAGGGCGACCTACAATGAGCAGTTCTTC

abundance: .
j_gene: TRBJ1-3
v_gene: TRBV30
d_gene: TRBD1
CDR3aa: CAWSTRTGIGVSGNTIYF
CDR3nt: TGTGCCTGGAGTACCCGGACAGGGATAGGAGTCTCTGGAAACACCATATATTTT

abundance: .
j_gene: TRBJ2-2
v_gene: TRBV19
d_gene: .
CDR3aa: CASSTGASYTNTGELFF
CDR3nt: TGTGCCAGTAGTACCGGGGCTTCATATACGAACACCGGGGAGCTGTTTTTT

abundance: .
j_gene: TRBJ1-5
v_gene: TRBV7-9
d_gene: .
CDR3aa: CASSYGRRGNQPQHF
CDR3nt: TGTGCCAGCAGCTATGGTCGGAGGGGGAATCAGCCCCAGCATTTT

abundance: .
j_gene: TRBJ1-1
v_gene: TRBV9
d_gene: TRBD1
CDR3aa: CASSARQGVTEAFF
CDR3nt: TGTGCCAGCAGCGCCCGACAGGGCGTCACTGAAGCTTTCTTT

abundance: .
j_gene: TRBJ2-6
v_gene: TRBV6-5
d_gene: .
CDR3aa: CASSSFGLSGANVLTF
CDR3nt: TGTGCCAGCAGTTCCTTCGGGCTCTCTGGGGCCAACGTCCTGACTTTC

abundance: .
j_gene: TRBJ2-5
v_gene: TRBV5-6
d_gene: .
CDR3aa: CASSLAGGATYQETQYF
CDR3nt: TGTGCCAGCAGCTTGGCCGGCGGGGCGACGTACCAAGAGACCCAGTACTTC

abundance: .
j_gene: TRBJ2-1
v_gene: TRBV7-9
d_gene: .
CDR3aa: CASSLALTTRDEQFF
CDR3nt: TGTGCCAGCAGCTTAGCGCTAACTACCCGGGATGAGCAGTTCTTC

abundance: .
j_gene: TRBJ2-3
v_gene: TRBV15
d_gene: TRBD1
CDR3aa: CATSRGATGITDTQYF
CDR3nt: TGTGCCACCAGCAGGGGTGCGACAGGGATCACAGATACGCAGTATTTT

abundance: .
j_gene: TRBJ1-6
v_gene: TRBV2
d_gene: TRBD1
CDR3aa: CASRPGQGVGSPLHF
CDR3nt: TGTGCCAGCAGACCCGGACAGGGGGTAGGTTCACCCCTCCACTTT

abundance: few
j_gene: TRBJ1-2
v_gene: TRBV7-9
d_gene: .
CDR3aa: CASSLTGTTTYGYTF
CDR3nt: TGTGCCAGCAGCCTAACCGGGACGACTACCTATGGCTACACCTTC

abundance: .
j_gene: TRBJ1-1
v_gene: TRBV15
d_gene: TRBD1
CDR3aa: CATSEGQAKNTEAFF
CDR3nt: TGTGCCACCAGCGAAGGACAGGCCAAAAACACTGAAGCTTTCTTT

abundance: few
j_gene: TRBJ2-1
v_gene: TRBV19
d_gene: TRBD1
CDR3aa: CASSLRQGASGDEQFF
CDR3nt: TGTGCCAGTAGTCTACGACAGGGGGCCTCAGGGGATGAGCAGTTCTTC

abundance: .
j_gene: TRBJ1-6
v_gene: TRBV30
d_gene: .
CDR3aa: CAWSGGYSPTF
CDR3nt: TGTGCCTGGAGTGGGGGATACTCGCCCACTTTT

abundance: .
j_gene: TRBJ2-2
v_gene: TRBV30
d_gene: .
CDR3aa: CAWSVGVGELFF
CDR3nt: TGTGCCTGGAGCGTGGGGGTCGGGGAGCTGTTTTTT

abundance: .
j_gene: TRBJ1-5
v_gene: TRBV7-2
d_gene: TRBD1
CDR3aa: CASSSGQGASQPQHF
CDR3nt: TGTGCCAGCAGCTCGGGACAGGGGGCCAGCCAGCCCCAGCATTTT

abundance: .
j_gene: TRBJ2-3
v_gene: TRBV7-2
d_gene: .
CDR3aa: CASSYGTATDTQYF
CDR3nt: TGTGCCAGCAGCTACGGGACTGCCACAGATACGCAGTATTTT

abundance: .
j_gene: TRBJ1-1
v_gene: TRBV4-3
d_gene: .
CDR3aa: CASSQVHGFDTEAFF
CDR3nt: TGCGCCAGCAGCCAAGTGCATGGTTTCGACACTGAAGCTTTCTTT

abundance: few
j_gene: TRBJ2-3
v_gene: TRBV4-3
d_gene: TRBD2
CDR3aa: CASSIGTSGAVQHTQYF
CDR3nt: TGCGCCAGCAGCATAGGGACTAGCGGGGCCGTTCAACATACGCAGTATTTT

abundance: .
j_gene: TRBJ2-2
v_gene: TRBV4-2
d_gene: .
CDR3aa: CASSQEVRDRELFF
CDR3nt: TGTGCCAGCAGCCAAGAAGTTAGGGACCGGGAGCTGTTTTTT

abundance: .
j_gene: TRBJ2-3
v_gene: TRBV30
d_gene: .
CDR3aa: CASRQASTDTQYF
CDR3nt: TGTGCCTCTCGACAGGCGTCCACAGATACGCAGTATTTT

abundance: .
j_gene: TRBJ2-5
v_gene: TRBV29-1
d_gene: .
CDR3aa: CSVVWGQETQYF
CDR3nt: TGCAGCGTTGTTTGGGGGCAAGAGACCCAGTACTTC

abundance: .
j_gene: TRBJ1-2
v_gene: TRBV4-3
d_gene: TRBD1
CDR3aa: CASSQDLDRAYGYTF
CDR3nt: TGCGCCAGCAGCCAAGATCTTGACAGGGCATATGGCTACACCTTC